This TCR beta chain was documented in a study of blood T cells in healthy people across ages. Sample-barcoded 5' priming and a J-beta primer mix drove a second PCR of roughly 6 to 12 cycles. Every sample gave at least 2.5 million paired-end reads containing CDR3. TCRdb reanalysed the 5' RACE reads using MiXCR and keeps one entry per CDR3 protein. The repertoire consists of 2 million or so distinct CDR3 sequences, with roughly 50% occurring once and the leading ten covering approximately 2%. The total RNA that was extracted per sample amounted to at least 6 micrograms. The sequence was collected from a woman aged 40 to 50 in good health. The sample was blood.

CDR3 coding DNA: TGTGCCAGCCCGTCGATAGCGGGGGGGAAAAGCACAGATACGCAGTATTTT. Protein product: CASPSIAGGKSTDTQYF. The chain couples TRBV11-2 to TRBJ2-3; 11 bases are a match to TRBD2. CDR3 size: 17 residues. Looked up from germline, CDR1 is SGHAT and CDR2 is FQNNGV. V lost 8 bases, J lost 0 bases, and 10 bases stayed unmatched.